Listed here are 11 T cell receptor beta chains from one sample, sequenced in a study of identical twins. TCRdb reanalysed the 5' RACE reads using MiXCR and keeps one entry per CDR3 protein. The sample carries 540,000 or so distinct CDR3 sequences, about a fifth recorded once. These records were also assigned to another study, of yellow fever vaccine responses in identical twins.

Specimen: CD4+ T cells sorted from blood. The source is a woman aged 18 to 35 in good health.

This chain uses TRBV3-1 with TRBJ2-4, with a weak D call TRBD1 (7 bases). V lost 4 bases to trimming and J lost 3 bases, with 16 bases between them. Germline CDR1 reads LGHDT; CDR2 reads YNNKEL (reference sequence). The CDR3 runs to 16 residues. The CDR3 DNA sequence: TGTGCCAGCAGCCCAAGACAGGGAGGTGGCAAAAACATTCAGTACTTC. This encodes CASSPRQGGGKNIQYF.

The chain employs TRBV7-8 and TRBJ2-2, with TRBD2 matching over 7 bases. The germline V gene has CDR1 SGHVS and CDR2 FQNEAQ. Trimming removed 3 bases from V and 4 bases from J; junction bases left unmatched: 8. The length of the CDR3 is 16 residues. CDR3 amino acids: CASSFAPGGATGELFF. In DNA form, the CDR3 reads TGTGCCAGCAGCTTCGCCCCGGGGGGAGCCACCGGGGAGCTGTTTTTT.

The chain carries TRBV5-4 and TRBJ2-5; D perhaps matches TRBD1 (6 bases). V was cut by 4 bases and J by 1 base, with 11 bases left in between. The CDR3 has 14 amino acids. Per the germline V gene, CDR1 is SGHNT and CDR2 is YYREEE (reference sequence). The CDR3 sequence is CASSTRQVQETQYF. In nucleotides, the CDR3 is TGTGCCAGCAGCACAAGACAGGTCCAAGAGACCCAGTACTTC.

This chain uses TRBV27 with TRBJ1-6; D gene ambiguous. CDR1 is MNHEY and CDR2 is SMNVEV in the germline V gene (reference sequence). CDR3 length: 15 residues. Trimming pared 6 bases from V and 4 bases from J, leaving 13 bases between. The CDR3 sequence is CASSPTPPYNSPLHF. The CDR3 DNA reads TGTGCCAGCAGCCCCACCCCCCCATATAATTCACCCCTCCACTTT.

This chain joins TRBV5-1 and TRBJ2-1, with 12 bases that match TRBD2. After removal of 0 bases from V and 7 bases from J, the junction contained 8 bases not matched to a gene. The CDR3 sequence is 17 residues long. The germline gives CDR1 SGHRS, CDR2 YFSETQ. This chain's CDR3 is CASSLGLAGVLGNEQFF. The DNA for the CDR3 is TGCGCCAGCAGCTTGGGACTAGCGGGGGTGCTGGGAAATGAGCAGTTCTTC.

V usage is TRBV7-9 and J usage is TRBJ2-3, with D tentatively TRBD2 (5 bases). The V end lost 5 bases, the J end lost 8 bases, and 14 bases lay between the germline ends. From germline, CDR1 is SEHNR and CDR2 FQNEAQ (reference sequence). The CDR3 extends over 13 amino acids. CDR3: CASSPGVVCTQYF. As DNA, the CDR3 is TGTGCCAGCAGCCCCGGGGTGGTCTGTACGCAGTATTTT.

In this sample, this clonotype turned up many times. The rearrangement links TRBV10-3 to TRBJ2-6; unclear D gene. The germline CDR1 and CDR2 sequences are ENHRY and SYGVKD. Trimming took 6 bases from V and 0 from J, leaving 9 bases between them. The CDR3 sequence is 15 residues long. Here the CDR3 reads CAISTQPSGANVLTF. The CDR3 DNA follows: TGTGCCATCAGCACCCAGCCCTCTGGGGCCAACGTCCTGACTTTC.

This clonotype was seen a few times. CDR3 coding DNA: TGCAGCGGCCAGGGGGCTGATAGAGAGACCCAGTACTTC. This encodes CSGQGADRETQYF. The rearrangement uses TRBV29-1 and TRBJ2-5; the match to TRBD1 covers 8 bases. The V segment lost 7 bases and the J segment 4 bases; nucleotides outside the gene matches: 8. This CDR3 is 13 amino acids long. CDR1 and CDR2 from the germline V gene are SQVTM and ANQGSEA.

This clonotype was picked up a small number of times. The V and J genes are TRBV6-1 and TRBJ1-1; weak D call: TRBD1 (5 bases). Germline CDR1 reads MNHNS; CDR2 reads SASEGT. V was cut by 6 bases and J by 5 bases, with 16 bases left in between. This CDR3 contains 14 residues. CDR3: CASSRGGAGTEAFF. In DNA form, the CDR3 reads TGTGCCAGCAGCCGGGGGGGTGCTGGGACTGAAGCTTTCTTT.

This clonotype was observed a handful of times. CDR3: CASSLEQGIYNEQFF. CDR3 DNA: TGCGCCAGCAGCTTGGAACAGGGAATTTACAATGAGCAGTTCTTC. The chain links TRBV5-1 to TRBJ2-1, with D possibly matching TRBD1 (6 bases). V was shortened by 0 bases and J by 4 bases, with 11 bases between the two germline ends. This CDR3 is built from 15 residues. Germline V CDR1 and CDR2: SGHRS, YFSETQ.

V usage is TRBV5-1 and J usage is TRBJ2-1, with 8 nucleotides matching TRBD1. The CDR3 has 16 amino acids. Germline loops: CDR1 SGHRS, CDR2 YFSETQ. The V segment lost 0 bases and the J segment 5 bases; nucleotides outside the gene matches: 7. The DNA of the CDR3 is TGCGCCAGCAGCTTGGAGGGACAGGTAGCTAACAATGAGCAGTTCTTC. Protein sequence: CASSLEGQVANNEQFF.